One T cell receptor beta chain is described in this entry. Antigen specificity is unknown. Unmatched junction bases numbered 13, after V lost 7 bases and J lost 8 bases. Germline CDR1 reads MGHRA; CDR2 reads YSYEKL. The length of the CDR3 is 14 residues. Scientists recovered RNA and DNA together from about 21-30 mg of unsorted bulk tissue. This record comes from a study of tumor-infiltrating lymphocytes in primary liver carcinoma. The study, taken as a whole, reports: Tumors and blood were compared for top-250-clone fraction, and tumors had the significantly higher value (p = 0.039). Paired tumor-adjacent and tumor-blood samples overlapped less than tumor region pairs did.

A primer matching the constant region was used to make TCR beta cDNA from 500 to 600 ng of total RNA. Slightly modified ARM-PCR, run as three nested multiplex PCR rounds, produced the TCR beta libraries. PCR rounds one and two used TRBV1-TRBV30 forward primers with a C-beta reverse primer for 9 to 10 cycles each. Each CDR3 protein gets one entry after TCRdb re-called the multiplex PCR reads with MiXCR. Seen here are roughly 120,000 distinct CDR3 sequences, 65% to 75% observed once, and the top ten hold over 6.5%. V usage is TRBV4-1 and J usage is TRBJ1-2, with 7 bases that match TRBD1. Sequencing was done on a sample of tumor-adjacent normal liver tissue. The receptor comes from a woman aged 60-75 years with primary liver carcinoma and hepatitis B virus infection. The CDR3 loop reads CASNPLQGGYGYTF. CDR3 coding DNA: TGCGCCAGCAACCCTCTTCAGGGGGGCTACGGCTACACCTTC.